These 26 T cell receptor beta chains share one sample of origin, sequenced in a study of T cell changes during pregnancy in multiple sclerosis. Generated by immunoSEQ multiplex PCR, the TCRdb table keeps only in-frame clones and is missing some. The table lists just under 85,000 clones, approximately 90% of them singletons. The material sequenced was peripheral blood, taken in the first trimester of pregnancy. The receptors derive from a female donor with multiple sclerosis, enrolled in a pregnancy study.

The J gene is TRBJ2-1, the V gene TRBV6-4; 9 positions match TRBD1. CDR1 and CDR2 from the germline V gene are MRHNA and SNTAGT. There are 17 residues in the CDR3. V dropped 7 bases and J dropped 8; count of bases not matched to a gene: 18. CDR3 residues: CASNDGGRDRAADEQFF. CDR3 DNA sequence: TGTGCCAGCAACGACGGAGGTAGGGACAGGGCCGCGGATGAGCAGTTCTTC.

CDR3 nucleotide sequence: TGTGCCAGCAGGGGACATGTTTTTTCACCCCTCCACTTT. Translated, it gives CASRGHVFSPLHF. The chain combines TRBV14 with TRBJ1-6, with D perhaps TRBD1 (6 bases). The CDR3 loop spans 13 amino acids. The V and J ends lost 6 bases and 9 bases respectively, with 12 bases between them. Germline CDR1 is SGHDN and CDR2 is FVKESK.

The chain is built from TRBV6-1 and TRBJ1-1; tentatively, D is TRBD1 (6 bases). Germline lookup yields CDR1 MNHNS and CDR2 SASEGT. The CDR3 runs 14 residues. Between the trimmed V and J ends, which lost 7 bases and 0 bases, there was a span of 12 bases. This CDR3 reads CASTKGQVNTEAFF. The DNA of the CDR3 is TGTGCCAGCACCAAGGGACAAGTGAACACTGAAGCTTTCTTT.

This sequence joins TRBV6-1 and TRBJ2-7; 7 nucleotides match TRBD1. This CDR3 has 14 residues. Germline V gene data show CDR1 as MNHNS and CDR2 as SASEGT. The J segment lost 4 bases and the V segment lost 3 bases, leaving 6 bases of the junction unmatched. CDR3 region: CASSEMGQPYEQYF. In nucleotides, the CDR3 is TGTGCCAGCAGTGAGATGGGACAGCCTTACGAGCAGTACTTC.

This sequence joins TRBV6-1 and TRBJ2-7; 8 nucleotides line up with TRBD2. Germline V gene sequence: CDR1 MNHNS, CDR2 SASEGT. The CDR3 is 15 amino acids. Trimming took 7 bases from V and 0 from J; bases not matched to a gene: 8. CDR3 sequence: CASTTTSGSSYEQYF. In nucleotides, the CDR3 is TGTGCCAGCACCACAACTAGCGGAAGCTCCTACGAGCAGTACTTC.

The CDR3 coding sequence is TGTGCCAGCAGCCGTACAGGGGTAGGAGAGAATGGCTACACCTTC. Translating it yields CASSRTGVGENGYTF. This sequence joins TRBV14 and TRBJ1-2; 7 bases agree with TRBD1. The CDR3 has 15 amino acids. V was pared by 4 bases and J by 6 bases, with 11 bases of the junction left unmatched. The germline V gene encodes CDR1 SGHDN and CDR2 FVKESK.

The V and J genes are TRBV27 and TRBJ2-1; D uncertain. Germline assignment: CDR1 MNHEY and CDR2 SMNVEV (reference sequence). This CDR3 is 13 amino acids long. V was pared by 1 base and J by 7 bases, with 8 bases between. CDR3 nucleotides: TGTGCCAGCAGTTTATGGAGCAATAATGAGCAGTTCTTC. Encoded protein: CASSLWSNNEQFF.

The chain is built from TRBV11-3 and TRBJ2-5; TRBD2 is a possible D gene (7 bases). V lost 5 bases and J 4 bases, leaving 17 bases between the germline ends. The germline V gene has CDR1 SGHNT and CDR2 YENEEA. The CDR3 spans 15 residues. The DNA of the CDR3 is TGTGCCAGCAGCCAACTCACGGGGGGCGCAGAGACCCAGTACTTC. This translates into CASSQLTGGAETQYF.

The J gene is TRBJ2-7, the V gene TRBV5-1; 10 positions agree with TRBD1. The germline CDR1 and CDR2 sequences are SGHRS and YFSETQ. The CDR3 covers 18 residues. The V segment lost 1 base and the J segment 0 bases; nucleotides outside the gene matches: 10. CDR3 amino acids: CASSLRDRGAWSSYEQYF. CDR3 nucleotide sequence: TGCGCCAGCAGCTTGAGGGACAGGGGAGCTTGGAGCTCCTACGAGCAGTACTTC.

The chain carries TRBV6-1 and TRBJ2-7; the match to TRBD1 covers 7 bases. The CDR3 loop spans 14 amino acids. V trimming: 6 bases; J trimming: 0 bases; junction bases outside the gene matches: 5. CDR1 and CDR2 from the germline V gene are MNHNS and SASEGT. CDR3 coding DNA: TGTGCCAGCAGGCTGACAGGGAACTCCTACGAGCAGTACTTC. It translates to CASRLTGNSYEQYF.

The CDR3, as DNA: TGTGCCAGCAGCTTAGTGGGGGGGCGGGAGCAGTTCTTC. It is translated as CASSLVGGREQFF. The chain has TRBV7-8 and TRBJ2-1, with D tentatively TRBD2 (7 bases). The germline V gene encodes CDR1 SGHVS and CDR2 FQNEAQ. V was pared by 1 base and J by 10 bases, with 11 bases between. This CDR3 is built from 13 residues.

The genes are TRBV28 and TRBJ1-5; 7 nucleotides align to TRBD1. The germline CDR1 and CDR2 sequences are MDHEN and SYDVKM. The V and J ends lost 5 bases and 4 bases, in that order; junction bases with no gene match: 5. The CDR3 runs 14 residues. CDR3 loop: CASSPGTVNQPQHF. CDR3 bases: TGTGCCAGCAGTCCTGGGACAGTTAATCAGCCCCAGCATTTT.

This chain's CDR3 is CASREVSGREQYF. CDR3 nucleotides: TGTGCCAGCAGGGAGGTAAGCGGGAGGGAGCAGTACTTC. V usage is TRBV13 and J usage is TRBJ2-7, with 9 bases matching TRBD2. V shed 6 bases, J shed 7 bases, and the junction held 7 bases outside the gene matches. This CDR3 contains 13 residues. Germline CDR1 reads PRHDT; CDR2 reads FYEKMQ (reference sequence).

V and J are TRBV5-8 and TRBJ2-7; the match to TRBD1 covers 8 bases. Losses at the gene ends were 4 bases for V and 2 bases for J; bases not matched to a gene: 8. Germline V CDR1 and CDR2: SGHTS, YDEGEE. The CDR3 has 15 residues. As DNA, the CDR3 is TGTGCCAGCAGCCAACAGGGGGTGGAGACCTACGAGCAGTACTTC. Its protein is CASSQQGVETYEQYF.

The V gene is TRBV7-9, the J gene TRBJ1-2; 8 bases align to TRBD1. The length of the CDR3 is 13 residues. The germline V gene encodes CDR1 SEHNR and CDR2 FQNEAQ (reference sequence). The V segment lost 5 bases and the J segment 3 bases; nucleotides outside the gene matches: 2. The CDR3 reads CASSPGQDYGYTF. DNA of the CDR3: TGTGCCAGCAGCCCGGGACAGGACTATGGCTACACCTTC.

The rearrangement links TRBV29-1 to TRBJ1-1; the match to TRBD1 covers 7 bases. Germline V gene data show CDR1 as SQVTM and CDR2 as ANQGSEA. The J segment lost 4 bases and the V segment lost 7 bases, leaving 9 bases of the junction unmatched. The CDR3 totals 13 residues. The CDR3 sequence is CSAHRGVGTEAFF. The CDR3 DNA follows: TGCAGCGCCCACAGGGGTGTAGGCACTGAAGCTTTCTTT.

This chain joins TRBV19 and TRBJ1-1; a possible D gene is TRBD1 (6 bases). V lost 7 bases and J lost 4, with 19 bases in between. The CDR3 covers 15 residues. Germline V gene lookup returns CDR1 LNHDA and CDR2 SQIVND (reference sequence). The CDR3 loop is CASTLLIGGGTEAFF. The CDR3 DNA reads as TGTGCCAGTACCCTATTGATAGGGGGGGGCACTGAAGCTTTCTTT.

V gene TRBV5-1 combines with J gene TRBJ1-1, with 7 bases fitting TRBD1. After removal of 2 bases from V and 2 bases from J, the junction contained 3 bases not matched to a gene. This CDR3 is 14 amino acids long. Germline lookup yields CDR1 SGHRS and CDR2 YFSETQ. CDR3 coding DNA: TGCGCCAGCAGCTTCGGGACAGCTAACACTGAAGCTTTCTTT. Residues: CASSFGTANTEAFF. The full variable domain, completed using reference TRBV5-1 and TRBJ1-1, is KAGVTQTPRYLIKTRGQQVTLSCSPISGHRSVSWYQQTPGQGLQFLFEYFSETQRNKGNFPGRFSGRQFSNSRSEMNVSTLELGDSALYLCASSFGTANTEAFFGQGTRLTVV.

The V and J genes are TRBV30 and TRBJ2-6; possibly TRBD1 for D (7 bases). Germline-derived CDR1 and CDR2 are GTSNPN and SVGIG (reference sequence). The V end was cut by 8 bases, the J end by 3 bases, with 11 bases between. This CDR3 is built from 13 residues. This CDR3 is CARQGGGANVLTF. The CDR3 DNA reads TGTGCCCGTCAGGGGGGTGGGGCCAACGTCCTGACTTTC.

The rearrangement uses TRBV30 and TRBJ1-2; D is uncertain. The germline V and J ends were trimmed by 1 base and 4 bases, with 19 bases remaining between them. From germline, CDR1 is GTSNPN and CDR2 SVGIG (reference sequence). CDR3 length: 16 amino acids. The CDR3 loop is CAWSGAFSHQRYGYTF. DNA for the CDR3: TGTGCCTGGAGTGGAGCTTTCAGCCACCAGCGCTATGGCTACACCTTC.

V gene TRBV7-2 combines with J gene TRBJ2-7; D is possibly TRBD1 (6 bases). CDR3 size: 12 residues. V was shortened by 4 bases and J by 6 bases, with 10 bases between the two germline ends. Germline V CDR1 and CDR2: SGHTA, FQGNSA. CDR3 region: CASSYTGFEQYF. CDR3 sequence (DNA): TGTGCCAGCAGCTATACAGGGTTCGAGCAGTACTTC.

This clone appeared once. CDR3 nucleotides: TGCGCCAGCAGCGTATCCTTGCGAAGCATCACCACTAATGAAAAACTGTTTTTT. It is translated as CASSVSLRSITTNEKLFF. This sequence joins TRBV5-1 and TRBJ1-4; no reliable D call. This CDR3 has 18 amino acids. The V end lost 4 bases, the J end lost 2 bases, and 21 bases lay between the germline ends. Germline CDR1 SGHRS, CDR2 YFSETQ.

The chain links TRBV18 to TRBJ2-3, with 7 bases matching TRBD2. The V gene's germline CDR1 is KGHSH and CDR2 LQKENI. The CDR3 sequence is 16 residues long. V lost 1 base and J lost 2; bases outside the gene matches: 6. The CDR3 protein is CASSPLAAGDTDTQYF. The CDR3 region has the DNA TGTGCCAGCTCACCACTAGCGGCGGGAGACACAGATACGCAGTATTTT.

This clone was observed a few times. V usage is TRBV7-3 and J usage is TRBJ1-1; possible D gene TRBD1, 5 bases. The germline gives CDR1 SGHTA, CDR2 FQGTGA. The CDR3 sequence is 14 residues long. Trimming left V 2 bases short and J 1 base short, with 8 bases between. CDR3 residues: CASSLVRENTEAFF. In nucleotides, the CDR3 is TGTGCCAGCAGCTTAGTCAGGGAGAACACTGAAGCTTTCTTT.

The V call is TRBV7-2, the J call TRBJ2-7; D gene uncertain. With 0 bases removed from V and 0 bases from J, the gap between germline ends came to 9 bases. The germline CDR1 and CDR2 sequences are SGHTA and FQGNSA. The CDR3 has 15 amino acids. The CDR3, as DNA: TGTGCCAGCAGCTTAGCGGGCTTGAGCTCCTACGAGCAGTACTTC. Its protein is CASSLAGLSSYEQYF.

The J gene is TRBJ1-2, the V gene TRBV4-1; D possibly corresponds to TRBD1 (6 bases). Trimming left V 0 bases short and J 4 bases short, with 12 bases between. Per germline, CDR1 MGHRA and CDR2 YSYEKL. The CDR3 extends over 15 amino acids. In DNA, the CDR3 is TGCGCCAGCAGCCAAGATTCACAGGGTTCCTATGGCTACACCTTC. Translated, it gives CASSQDSQGSYGYTF.